These 18 T cell receptor beta chains came from one sample sequenced in a study of T cells in Graves' hyperthyroidism and ophthalmopathy (dated by TCRdb to the late 2010s). The library was generated by multiplex PCR. For sequencing, an Illumina HiSeq 2000 was employed. Amplification of TCR beta CDR3 regions was carried out from RNA transcripts. The first round of RT-PCR for the TCR CDR3 was performed with the HTBI primer set and the Qiagen OneStep RT-PCR kit. Using fastp at Q25 and MiXCR, TCRdb reprocessed the public reads and kept productive beta chains. Entries are consolidated by CDR3 protein sequence, retaining the most common genes and DNA. The sample includes 400,000 or so distinct CDR3 sequences, with 13% to 15% observed a single time. In total, the top ten clones hold around 20% of the sample. The sample taken for sequencing was blood. The receptors stem from a woman in her 30s with Graves' ophthalmopathy.

In its sample, this clonotype was seen many times. The chain employs TRBV3-1 and TRBJ2-7; D remains ambiguous. From germline, CDR1 is LGHDT and CDR2 YNNKEL (reference sequence). The CDR3 covers 15 residues. The V gene lost 4 bases and the J gene lost 0 bases, with 13 bases spanning the gap. CDR3 region: CASSPGLQPSYEQYF. The CDR3 DNA reads TGTGCCAGCAGCCCCGGTTTACAGCCCTCCTACGAGCAGTACTTC.

This clonotype was observed many times. This rearrangement joins TRBV25-1 to TRBJ2-1, with 10 nucleotides matching TRBD1. The germline gives CDR1 MGHDK, CDR2 SYGVNS. Trimming at V came to 4 bases and at J to 4 bases, leaving 4 bases not matched to a gene. The CDR3 totals 15 residues. CDR3 nucleotide sequence: TGTGCCAGCAGTGCCCGGGACAGGGGTTACAATGAGCAGTTCTTC. Translating gives CASSARDRGYNEQFF.

The chain couples TRBV4-2 to TRBJ2-7; no firm D call. V dropped 0 bases and J dropped 4 bases, with 7 bases sitting between them. The CDR3 extends over 13 amino acids. Germline-derived CDR1 and CDR2 are LGHNA and YNFKEQ. Written as DNA, the CDR3 is TGTGCCAGCAGCCAAGAGACGGTTTACGAGCAGTACTTC. Amino acids: CASSQETVYEQYF.

This clonotype was detected many times. The V gene is TRBV12-3 or TRBV12-4, the J gene TRBJ1-2; no clear D. The V end was cut by 7 bases, the J end by 4 bases, with 16 bases between. There are 14 residues in the CDR3. The CDR3 DNA reads TGTGCCAGCACCCCCTCATCGGTCCGCTATGGCTACACCTTC. Its translation is CASTPSSVRYGYTF.

This clonotype has at least ten counts. J is TRBJ2-2 and V is TRBV15; D is unclear. The germline V gene encodes CDR1 LNHNV and CDR2 YYDKDF (reference sequence). The CDR3 spans 16 residues. Trimming took off 4 bases at V and 6 bases at J, with 18 bases between the two ends. The CDR3 DNA reads TGTGCCACCAGCAAAGACCGACTTATTGGAGCCGGGGAGCTGTTTTTT. As protein: CATSKDRLIGAGELFF.

This clonotype has a count of ten or more. The chain employs TRBV6-1 and TRBJ1-5, with TRBD1 as a possible D gene (5 bases). Germline V lookup: CDR1 MNHNS, CDR2 SASEGT. V was shortened by 0 bases and J by 5 bases, with 14 bases between the two germline ends. The length of the CDR3 is 16 residues. The CDR3: CASSEASGGGHQPQHF. The CDR3 DNA reads as TGTGCCAGCAGTGAAGCCTCGGGGGGTGGTCATCAGCCCCAGCATTTT.

This chain joins TRBV7-9 and TRBJ1-1; D is unresolved. The CDR3 spans 14 residues. Trimming took 1 base from V and 1 from J, leaving 7 bases between them. CDR1 SEHNR and CDR2 FQNEAQ come from the germline V gene (reference sequence). The CDR3 loop is CASSLVRPNTEAFF. The CDR3 DNA reads TGTGCCAGCAGCTTAGTTAGGCCGAACACTGAAGCTTTCTTT.

There are many counts of this clonotype. V is TRBV5-1 and J is TRBJ1-2; 8 bases map to TRBD1. This CDR3 spans 15 amino acids. Germline V gene lookup returns CDR1 SGHRS and CDR2 YFSETQ. The V and J ends lost 1 base and 4 bases, in that order; junction bases with no gene match: 6. CDR3 bases: TGCGCCAGCAGCTTGACACAGGGGGGAACCTATGGCTACACCTTC. Its translation: CASSLTQGGTYGYTF.

This chain links TRBV20-1 with TRBJ2-7, with 9 bases matching TRBD2. V gave up 5 bases and J gave up 6 bases; unmatched junction bases: 11. The CDR3 length is 14 residues. Per germline, CDR1 DFQATT and CDR2 SNEGSKA (reference sequence). The CDR3 region is CSAEPVAGEREQYF. Written as DNA, the CDR3 is TGCAGTGCTGAGCCGGTAGCGGGAGAGCGCGAGCAGTACTTC.

This clonotype was picked up many times. The rearrangement uses TRBV4-2 and TRBJ1-2; no clear D gene. Germline V lookup: CDR1 LGHNA, CDR2 YNFKEQ. This CDR3 spans 16 amino acids. Trimming left V 0 bases short and J 0 bases short, with 11 bases between. The CDR3 spells CASSQDYSHANYGYTF. The CDR3 DNA sequence: TGTGCCAGCAGCCAAGACTACAGCCACGCTAACTATGGCTACACCTTC.

This chain's CDR3 is CASSIKGHPNTEAFF. CDR3 nucleotide sequence: TGTGCCAGTAGTATTAAGGGACACCCGAACACTGAAGCTTTCTTT. The chain carries TRBV19 and TRBJ1-1; weak D call: TRBD1 (6 bases). V lost 3 bases, J lost 1 base, and 12 bases lay in between. The CDR3 extends over 15 amino acids. Germline V lookup: CDR1 LNHDA, CDR2 SQIVND (reference sequence). Based on the CDR3 plus reference TRBV19 and TRBJ1-1, the full variable domain is DGGITQSPKYLFRKEGQNVTLSCEQNLNHDAMYWYRQDPGQGLRLIYYSQIVNDFQKGDIAEGYSVSREKKESFPLTVTSAQKNPTAFYLCASSIKGHPNTEAFFGQGTRLTVV.

This clonotype has ten or more counts. The V call is TRBV7-3, the J call TRBJ2-1; 7 nucleotides agree with TRBD2. J lost 9 bases, V lost 5 bases, and 19 bases had no gene match. The CDR3 sequence is 17 residues long. Germline V gene lookup returns CDR1 SGHTA and CDR2 FQGTGA. The CDR3 coding sequence is TGTGCCAGCAGCCGTGGGGGGGTAGGACGGGTGTATGGTGAGCAGTTCTTC. Residues: CASSRGGVGRVYGEQFF.

This clonotype was observed a few times. A much larger clone sits a single nucleotide away, making a read error possible. The chain links TRBV2 to TRBJ2-1; 7 bases are a match to TRBD1. After removal of 3 bases from V and 5 bases from J, the junction contained 7 bases not matched to a gene. CDR3 length: 15 amino acids. Germline V gives CDR1 SNHLY, CDR2 FYNNEI. In nucleotides, the CDR3 is TGTGCCAGCAGTGAGTCTAGCAGGGGGAACAATGAGCAGTTCTTC. Encoded protein: CASSESSRGNNEQFF.

The chain is built from TRBV15 and TRBJ2-7; D may match TRBD1 or TRBD2 (5 bases each). CDR1 is LNHNV and CDR2 is YYDKDF in the germline V gene (reference sequence). V shed 3 bases and J shed 2 bases, with 11 bases lying between them. CDR3 length: 14 residues. The CDR3 loop is CATSRPGDPYEQYF. In nucleotides, the CDR3 is TGTGCCACCAGCAGGCCCGGGGACCCCTACGAGCAGTACTTC.

Ten or more counts support this clonotype. The rearrangement uses TRBV7-9 and TRBJ1-1; D remains unclear. The CDR3 runs to 12 residues. Germline V gene sequence: CDR1 SEHNR, CDR2 FQNEAQ (reference sequence). V was trimmed by 3 bases and J by 9 bases, leaving 11 bases between them. CDR3 protein: CASSFEEAKAFF. The CDR3 nucleotides read TGTGCCAGCAGCTTTGAGGAGGCGAAAGCTTTCTTT.

The chain has TRBV7-3 and TRBJ2-3; 11 bases align to TRBD2. V was pared by 2 bases and J by 2 bases, with 6 bases of the junction left unmatched. The CDR3 length is 17 residues. The germline V gene has CDR1 SGHTA and CDR2 FQGTGA. CDR3 region: CASSLGPSGGFTDTQYF. The CDR3, as DNA: TGTGCCAGCAGCTTAGGGCCTAGCGGGGGGTTCACAGATACGCAGTATTTT.

This clonotype showed up many times. In nucleotides, the CDR3 is TGCAGTGCTAGTATGCAGGGTGGCTATGGCTACACCTTC. It specifies CSASMQGGYGYTF. V usage is TRBV20-1 and J usage is TRBJ1-2, with D tentatively TRBD1 (5 bases). CDR3 length equals 13 residues. Looked up from germline, CDR1 is DFQATT and CDR2 is SNEGSKA (reference sequence). V lost 3 bases and J lost 4, with 12 bases in between.

This clonotype was seen at least ten times. V and J are TRBV2 and TRBJ2-7; TRBD1 matches at 9 bases. The CDR3 totals 14 residues. V lost 10 bases, J lost 4 bases, and 11 bases stayed unmatched. Germline values: CDR1 SNHLY, CDR2 FYNNEI. The CDR3 here is CATYGQGRTYEQYF. The CDR3 DNA reads as TGTGCCACCTACGGACAGGGGCGCACTTACGAGCAGTACTTC.